The 28 T cell receptor beta chains listed next were all sequenced from one sample in a study of early T cells in non-severe SARS-CoV-2 infection. TCRdb re-derived calls from the 5' RACE reads in MiXCR, one entry per CDR3 protein. The data show tens of thousands of distinct CDR3 sequences, less than 15% seen once. The material sequenced was whole blood. These receptors all stem from an adult who was a healthcare worker with PCR-confirmed SARS-CoV-2 infection or an uninfected control (not recorded which).

This clonotype was detected ten times or more. The rearrangement links TRBV11-2 to TRBJ1-3; D is ambiguous. There are 12 residues in the CDR3. Germline CDR1 reads SGHAT; CDR2 reads FQNNGV. Trimming removed 1 base at V and 7 bases at J, with 5 bases between. This CDR3 reads CASSLVQNTIYF. The CDR3 bases are TGTGCCAGCAGCTTAGTACAGAACACCATATATTTT.

V usage is TRBV28 and J usage is TRBJ2-4; 7 nucleotides match TRBD1. The junction had 7 bases not matched to a gene; V was cut back by 6 bases and J by 2 bases. There are 15 residues in the CDR3. Per the germline V gene, CDR1 is MDHEN and CDR2 is SYDVKM. The CDR3 sequence is CASSPGTATKNIQYF. In DNA, the CDR3 is TGTGCCAGCAGCCCTGGGACAGCCACCAAAAACATTCAGTACTTC. The full variable domain, rest sourced from reference TRBV28 and TRBJ2-4, is DVKVTQSSRYLVKRTGEKVFLECVQDMDHENMFWYRQDPGLGLRLIYFSYDVKMKEKGDIPEGYSVSREKKERFSLILESASTNQTSMYLCASSPGTATKNIQYFGAGTRLSVL.

The table lists this clonotype with many counts. V usage is TRBV29-1 and J usage is TRBJ2-1, with a possible D match to TRBD1 (5 bases). Trimming took 2 bases from V and 0 from J, leaving 8 bases between them. This CDR3 is built from 14 residues. Germline V gene sequence: CDR1 SQVTM, CDR2 ANQGSEA. CDR3 protein: CSVERRDSYNEQFF. The CDR3 nucleotides are TGCAGCGTTGAACGCAGGGACTCCTACAATGAGCAGTTCTTC.

The chain employs TRBV7-6 and TRBJ2-5; 10 nucleotides line up with TRBD2. This CDR3 has 16 amino acids. Germline V CDR1 and CDR2: SGHVS, FNYEAQ. The V segment lost 5 bases and the J segment 5 bases; nucleotides outside the gene matches: 11. In DNA form, the CDR3 reads TGTGCCAGCAGCACATCTAGCGGGAGAATCGGCGAGACCCAGTACTTC. Translation: CASSTSSGRIGETQYF. The full variable domain, its missing parts supplied by reference TRBV7-6 and TRBJ2-5, is GAGVSQSPRYKVTKRGQDVALRCDPISGHVSLYWYRQALGQGPEFLTYFNYEAQQDKSGLPNDRFSAERPEGSISTLTIQRTEQRDSAMYRCASSTSSGRIGETQYFGPGTRLLVL.

This clonotype was counted at least ten times. The chain is built from TRBV7-9 and TRBJ2-3; 9 bases match TRBD2. CDR3 size: 15 residues. Trimming took 6 bases from V and 10 from J; bases not matched to a gene: 14. Germline CDR1 SEHNR, CDR2 FQNEAQ (reference sequence). CDR3 sequence: CASRLSERQREAQYF. Here the CDR3 DNA reads TGTGCCAGCAGACTCTCGGAACGGCAGCGGGAGGCGCAGTATTTT. The entire variable domain, with the rest obtained from reference TRBV7-9 and TRBJ2-3, is as follows: DTGVSQNPRHKITKRGQNVTFRCDPISEHNRLYWYRQTLGQGPEFLTYFQNEAQLEKSRLLSDRFSAERPKGSFSTLEIQRTEQGDSAMYLCASRLSERQREAQYFGPGTRLTVL.

This clonotype was detected a few times. V gene TRBV28 combines with J gene TRBJ2-7; no reliable D call. The CDR3 sequence is 12 residues long. CDR1 and CDR2 (germline): MDHEN, SYDVKM. Trimming removed 5 bases at V and 13 bases at J, with 18 bases between. CDR3 nucleotides: TGTGCCAGCAGTCCCCCAGTGGAACAGTCCTACTTC. Translation: CASSPPVEQSYF. Full variable domain (outside the CDR3, taken from reference TRBV28 and TRBJ2-7): DVKVTQSSRYLVKRTGEKVFLECVQDMDHENMFWYRQDPGLGLRLIYFSYDVKMKEKGDIPEGYSVSREKKERFSLILESASTNQTSMYLCASSPPVEQSYFGPGTRLTVT.

This clonotype was seen ten or more times. The chain is built from TRBV28 and TRBJ1-4; D uncertain. Germline V gene lookup returns CDR1 MDHEN and CDR2 SYDVKM. The CDR3 is 11 residues long. V lost 3 bases and J 8 bases, leaving 4 bases between the germline ends. In DNA form, the CDR3 reads TGTGCCAGCAGTTTGAGGGAAAAACTGTTTTTT. It yields the protein CASSLREKLFF.

In its sample, this clonotype was seen a few times. The V and J genes are TRBV20-1 and TRBJ2-3, with 12 bases lining up with TRBD2. Germline CDR1 is DFQATT and CDR2 is SNEGSKA (reference sequence). V trimming: 2 bases; J trimming: 2 bases; junction bases outside the gene matches: 2. The CDR3 covers 15 residues. The CDR3 sequence: CSARSSGRATDTQYF. In DNA, the CDR3 is TGCAGTGCTAGATCTAGCGGGAGGGCCACAGATACGCAGTATTTT.

This rearrangement joins TRBV29-1 to TRBJ1-2; D remains ambiguous. Germline V gene data show CDR1 as SQVTM and CDR2 as ANQGSEA. Trimming removed 1 base from V and 4 bases from J, with 4 bases in between. The CDR3 spans 11 residues. CDR3 nucleotides: TGCAGCGTTGAAGTAGGCTATGGCTACACCTTC. It translates to CSVEVGYGYTF.

This clonotype was detected ten times or more. The chain is built from TRBV28 and TRBJ2-7; tentative D call: TRBD2 (6 bases). The CDR3 is made up of 13 amino acids. V was pared by 6 bases and J by 7 bases, with 16 bases between. The V gene's germline CDR1 is MDHEN and CDR2 SYDVKM. The CDR3 is CASRRDPLGEQYF. CDR3 nucleotide sequence: TGTGCCAGCAGGCGGGACCCGTTGGGAGAGCAGTACTTC.

This clonotype was detected a few times. The CDR3, as DNA: TGTGCCAGCAGGGAGGACGGCTCCTACGAGCAGTACTTC. Its translation is CASREDGSYEQYF. V is TRBV28 and J is TRBJ2-7; D might be TRBD2 (5 bases). V was shortened by 6 bases and J by 0 bases, with 9 bases between the two germline ends. This CDR3 region has 13 residues. Germline CDR1 MDHEN, CDR2 SYDVKM. Full variable domain (remainder filled in from reference TRBV28 and TRBJ2-7): DVKVTQSSRYLVKRTGEKVFLECVQDMDHENMFWYRQDPGLGLRLIYFSYDVKMKEKGDIPEGYSVSREKKERFSLILESASTNQTSMYLCASREDGSYEQYFGPGTRLTVT.

Details on this clonotype: The junction does not match germline at one end; this may be a read error. The rearrangement uses TRBV28 and TRBJ2-3; 7 bases match TRBD1. CDR1 and CDR2 (germline): MDHEN, SYDVKM. This CDR3 spans 12 amino acids. The CDR3 sequence: CASSSTGTAQDF. CDR3 coding DNA: TGTGCCAGCAGTTCCACCGGGACAGCACAGGATTTT.

The V call is TRBV20-1, the J call TRBJ1-5, with D possibly TRBD1 on 6 matching bases. This CDR3 is 16 amino acids long. V was shortened by 2 bases and J by 1 base, with 15 bases between the two germline ends. Germline values: CDR1 DFQATT, CDR2 SNEGSKA (reference sequence). CDR3 in amino acids: CSARPQGKGSNQPQHF. Written as DNA, the CDR3 is TGCAGTGCTAGACCTCAGGGGAAGGGGAGCAATCAGCCCCAGCATTTT.

This clonotype has at least ten counts. The chain links TRBV28 to TRBJ1-1, with D maybe TRBD1 (6 bases). Germline loops: CDR1 MDHEN, CDR2 SYDVKM. The CDR3 is 13 residues long. Trimming removed 6 bases at V and 1 base at J, with 9 bases between. In DNA form, the CDR3 reads TGTGCCAGCAGGTCGACAGGGAACACTGAAGCTTTCTTT. As protein: CASRSTGNTEAFF.

The chain has TRBV7-9 and TRBJ2-7; possible D gene TRBD2, 5 bases. Germline values: CDR1 SEHNR, CDR2 FQNEAQ (reference sequence). The CDR3 runs to 11 residues. Trimming removed 5 bases from V and 12 bases from J, with 14 bases in between. CDR3 in DNA: TGTGCCAGCAGCCAGAGCGGCGCCATGTACTTC. It encodes CASSQSGAMYF.

This clonotype was seen repeatedly, ten times or more. The V call is TRBV20-1, the J call TRBJ1-1; 7 positions agree with TRBD1. This CDR3 is 13 amino acids long. V dropped 6 bases and J dropped 3; count of bases not matched to a gene: 7. The germline V gene has CDR1 DFQATT and CDR2 SNEGSKA (reference sequence). The CDR3 DNA sequence: TGCAGTGCAGAATCGGGACAGTACACTGAAGCTTTCTTT. This sequence encodes CSAESGQYTEAFF.

A few counts support this clonotype. V and J are TRBV4-2 and TRBJ2-7; a weak D match, TRBD2 (5 bases). The CDR3 length is 14 residues. Trimming took off 1 base at V and 2 bases at J, with 9 bases between the two ends. CDR1 is LGHNA, CDR2 YNFKEQ, per germline. This CDR3 reads CASSQVGNAYEQYF. The CDR3, as DNA: TGTGCCAGCAGCCAAGTCGGGAATGCCTACGAGCAGTACTTC.

This clonotype was detected a few times. The rearrangement links TRBV6-1 to TRBJ2-2, with D possibly being TRBD1 (6 bases). Germline CDR1 and CDR2: MNHNS and SASEGT. Trimming took 7 bases from V and 5 from J, leaving 17 bases between them. The CDR3 contains 15 residues. In nucleotides, the CDR3 is TGTGCCAGCACGGGCGGCAGGGGAAGAACCGGGGAGCTGTTTTTT. Translation gives CASTGGRGRTGELFF.

This clonotype was detected only a few times. The rearrangement links TRBV20-1 to TRBJ2-1; 16 bases agree with TRBD2. Germline V CDR1 and CDR2: DFQATT, SNEGSKA (reference sequence). V shed 3 bases, J shed 2 bases, and the junction held 13 bases outside the gene matches. The CDR3 is 20 residues long. The CDR3 loop reads CSASGEPPGLAGGTYNEQFF. DNA for the CDR3: TGCAGTGCTAGCGGCGAACCTCCGGGACTAGCGGGAGGGACCTACAATGAGCAGTTCTTC.

This clonotype was found many times. The rearrangement joins TRBV6-2 or TRBV6-3 to TRBJ2-2; 11 bases fit TRBD2. This CDR3 comprises 14 residues. V was pared by 6 bases and J by 5 bases, with 2 bases of the junction left unmatched. In germline, CDR1 is MNHEY, CDR2 SVGEGT. The CDR3 region is CASRRTSGTGELFF. CDR3 in DNA: TGTGCCAGCAGACGGACTAGCGGGACCGGGGAGCTGTTTTTT.

This clonotype was counted at least ten times. V is TRBV7-2 and J is TRBJ2-7; D is perhaps TRBD1 (6 bases). The CDR3 is made up of 13 amino acids. V was trimmed by 2 bases and J by 4 bases, leaving 9 bases between them. Germline CDR1 SGHTA, CDR2 FQGNSA. The CDR3 loop is CASSLIQGYEQYF. CDR3 sequence (DNA): TGTGCCAGCAGCTTAATACAGGGATACGAGCAGTACTTC.

This chain connects TRBV27 to TRBJ2-7; D unclear. The germline V and J ends were trimmed by 5 bases and 3 bases, with 11 bases remaining between them. CDR1 is MNHEY, CDR2 SMNVEV, per germline (reference sequence). The CDR3 runs to 13 residues. The CDR3 sequence is CASSPRTLYEQYF. CDR3 DNA sequence: TGTGCCAGCAGTCCAAGGACCCTCTACGAGCAGTACTTC.

The table lists this clonotype with many counts. The chain has TRBV15 and TRBJ1-3; D may be TRBD1 (5 bases). Germline CDR1 is LNHNV and CDR2 is YYDKDF (reference sequence). There are 16 residues in the CDR3. The V end was cut by 0 bases, the J end by 0 bases, with 9 bases between. Here the CDR3 reads CATSRDIDSSGNTIYF. Here the CDR3 DNA reads TGTGCCACCAGCAGAGATATAGACAGCTCTGGAAACACCATATATTTT.

At least ten counts were recorded for this clonotype. The chain is built from TRBV5-1 and TRBJ2-1, with 9 bases that match TRBD1. The CDR3 is made up of 14 amino acids. From germline, CDR1 is SGHRS and CDR2 YFSETQ. Germline trimming cut 6 bases from V and 8 bases from J; bases unmatched to any gene: 9. CDR3 in DNA: TGCGCCAGCATGGGACAGGGTGGGTCGGATGAGCAGTTCTTC. Protein product: CASMGQGGSDEQFF.

This clonotype was detected only a few times. The rearrangement uses TRBV20-1 and TRBJ2-7, with D perhaps matching TRBD2 (5 bases). V lost 0 bases and J lost 0, with 9 bases in between. Germline CDR1 reads DFQATT; CDR2 reads SNEGSKA (reference sequence). The CDR3 loop spans 14 amino acids. CDR3 protein: CSARDRDYSYEQYF. CDR3 coding DNA: TGCAGTGCTAGAGATCGTGACTACTCCTACGAGCAGTACTTC.

This clonotype was observed a handful of times. The rearrangement uses TRBV10-2 and TRBJ2-3, with 7 bases matching TRBD2. V lost 4 bases to trimming and J lost 0 bases; unmatched junction nucleotides: 4. The length of the CDR3 is 15 residues. Looked up from germline, CDR1 is WSHSY and CDR2 is SAAADI. The CDR3 reads CASSGGSGSTDTQYF. The CDR3 coding sequence is TGCGCCAGCAGTGGGGGTAGCGGGAGCACAGATACGCAGTATTTT.

CDR3 DNA: TGTGCCAGCAGGGGGGACGGGGTACTCTCGGAAGCTTTCTTT. Its translation: CASRGDGVLSEAFF. V usage is TRBV28 and J usage is TRBJ1-1; TRBD1 might be the D (5 bases). CDR3 size: 14 residues. Per the germline V gene, CDR1 is MDHEN and CDR2 is SYDVKM. The germline V and J ends were trimmed by 6 bases and 8 bases, with 19 bases remaining between them.

This clonotype has just a few counts. The gene calls are TRBV2 and TRBJ1-5; 8 bases are a match to TRBD1. This CDR3 is 15 amino acids long. Germline V gives CDR1 SNHLY, CDR2 FYNNEI. Trimming took 5 bases from V and 4 from J; bases not matched to a gene: 7. The CDR3, as DNA: TGTGCCAGCAGTACGGACAGGGTGAGGAATCAGCCCCAGCATTTT. Translated, it gives CASSTDRVRNQPQHF.